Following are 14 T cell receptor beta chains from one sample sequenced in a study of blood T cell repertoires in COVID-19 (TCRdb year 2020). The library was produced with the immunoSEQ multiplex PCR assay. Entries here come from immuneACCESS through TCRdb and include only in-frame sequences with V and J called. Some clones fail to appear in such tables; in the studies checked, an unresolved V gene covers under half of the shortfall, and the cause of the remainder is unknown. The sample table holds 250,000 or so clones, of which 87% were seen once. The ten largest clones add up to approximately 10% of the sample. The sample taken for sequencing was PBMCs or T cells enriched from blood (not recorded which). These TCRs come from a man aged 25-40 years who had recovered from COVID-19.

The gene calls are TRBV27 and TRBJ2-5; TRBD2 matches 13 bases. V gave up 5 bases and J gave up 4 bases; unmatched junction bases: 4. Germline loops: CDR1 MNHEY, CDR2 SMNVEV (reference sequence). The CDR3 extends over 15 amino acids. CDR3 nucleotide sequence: TGTGCCAGCAGTGGACGACTAGCGGGGGGAGAGACCCAGTACTTC. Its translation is CASSGRLAGGETQYF.

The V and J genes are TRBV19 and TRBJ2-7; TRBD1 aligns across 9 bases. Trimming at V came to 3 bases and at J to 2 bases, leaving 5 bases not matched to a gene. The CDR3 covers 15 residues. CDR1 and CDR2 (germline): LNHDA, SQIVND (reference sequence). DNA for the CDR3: TGTGCCAGTAGTATGGGGACAGGGTTAGCCTACGAGCAGTACTTC. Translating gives CASSMGTGLAYEQYF.

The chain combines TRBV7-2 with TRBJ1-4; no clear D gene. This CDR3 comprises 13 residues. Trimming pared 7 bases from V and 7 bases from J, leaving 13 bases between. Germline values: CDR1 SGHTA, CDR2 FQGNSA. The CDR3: CASTTRHGEKLFF. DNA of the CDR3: TGTGCCAGCACCACTCGCCACGGTGAAAAACTGTTTTTT.

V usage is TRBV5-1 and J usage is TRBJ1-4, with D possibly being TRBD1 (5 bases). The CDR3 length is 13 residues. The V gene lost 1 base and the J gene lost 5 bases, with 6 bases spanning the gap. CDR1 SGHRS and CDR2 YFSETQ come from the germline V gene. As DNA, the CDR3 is TGCGCCAGCAGCTTGCCAGGGAATGAAAAACTGTTTTTT. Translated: CASSLPGNEKLFF.

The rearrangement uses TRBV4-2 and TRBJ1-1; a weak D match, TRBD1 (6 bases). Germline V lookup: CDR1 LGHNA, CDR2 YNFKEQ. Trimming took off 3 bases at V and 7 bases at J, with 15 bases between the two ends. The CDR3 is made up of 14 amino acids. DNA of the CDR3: TGTGCCAGCAGCCAGACGAGACGGGACATTGAAGCTTTCTTT. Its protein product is CASSQTRRDIEAFF.

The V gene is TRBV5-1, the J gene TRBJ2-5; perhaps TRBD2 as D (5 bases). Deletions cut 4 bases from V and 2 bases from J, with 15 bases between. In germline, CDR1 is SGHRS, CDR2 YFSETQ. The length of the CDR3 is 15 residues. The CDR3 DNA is TGCGCCAGCAGCCTCAATGGAGGCAAACAAGAGACCCAGTACTTC. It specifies CASSLNGGKQETQYF.

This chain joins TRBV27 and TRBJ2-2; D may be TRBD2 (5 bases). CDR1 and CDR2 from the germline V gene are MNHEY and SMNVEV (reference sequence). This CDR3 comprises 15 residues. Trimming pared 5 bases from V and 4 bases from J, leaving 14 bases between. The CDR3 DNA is TGTGCCAGCAGTCCATCGGGATTCAGCACCGGGGAGCTGTTTTTT. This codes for CASSPSGFSTGELFF.

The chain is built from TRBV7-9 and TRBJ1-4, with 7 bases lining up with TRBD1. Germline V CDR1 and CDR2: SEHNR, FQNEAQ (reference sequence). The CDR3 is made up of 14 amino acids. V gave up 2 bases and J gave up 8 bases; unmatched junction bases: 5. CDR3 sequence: CASSLSQGEEKLFF. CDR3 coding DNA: TGTGCCAGCAGCTTAAGCCAGGGGGAGGAAAAACTGTTTTTT.

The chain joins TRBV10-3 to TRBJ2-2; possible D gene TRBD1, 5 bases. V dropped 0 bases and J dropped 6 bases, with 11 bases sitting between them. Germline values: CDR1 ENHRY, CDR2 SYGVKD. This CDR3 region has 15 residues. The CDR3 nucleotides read TGTGCCATCAGTGAGTCAAGGTCCAGGGCCGGGGAGCTGTTTTTT. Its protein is CAISESRSRAGELFF.

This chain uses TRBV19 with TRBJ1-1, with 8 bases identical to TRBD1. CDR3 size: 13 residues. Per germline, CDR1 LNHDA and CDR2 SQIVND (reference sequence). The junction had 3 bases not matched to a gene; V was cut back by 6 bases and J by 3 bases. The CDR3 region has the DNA TGTGCCAGTAGCGACAGGGGATACACTGAAGCTTTCTTT. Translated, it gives CASSDRGYTEAFF. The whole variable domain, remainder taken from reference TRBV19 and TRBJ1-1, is DGGITQSPKYLFRKEGQNVTLSCEQNLNHDAMYWYRQDPGQGLRLIYYSQIVNDFQKGDIAEGYSVSREKKESFPLTVTSAQKNPTAFYLCASSDRGYTEAFFGQGTRLTVV.

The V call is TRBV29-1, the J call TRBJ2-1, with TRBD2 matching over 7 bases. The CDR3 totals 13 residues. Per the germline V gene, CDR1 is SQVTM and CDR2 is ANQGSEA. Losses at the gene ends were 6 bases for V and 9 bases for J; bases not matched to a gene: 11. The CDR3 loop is CSVQALGGGEQFF. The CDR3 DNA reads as TGCAGCGTCCAGGCGCTTGGGGGGGGTGAGCAGTTCTTC.

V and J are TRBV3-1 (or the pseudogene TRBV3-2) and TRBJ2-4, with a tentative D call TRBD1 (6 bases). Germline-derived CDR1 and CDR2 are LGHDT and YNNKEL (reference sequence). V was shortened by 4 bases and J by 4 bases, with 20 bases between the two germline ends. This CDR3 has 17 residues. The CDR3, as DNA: TGTGCCAGCAGCCCCATCAGGGGTGATCGGGTGAAAAACATTCAGTACTTC. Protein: CASSPIRGDRVKNIQYF.

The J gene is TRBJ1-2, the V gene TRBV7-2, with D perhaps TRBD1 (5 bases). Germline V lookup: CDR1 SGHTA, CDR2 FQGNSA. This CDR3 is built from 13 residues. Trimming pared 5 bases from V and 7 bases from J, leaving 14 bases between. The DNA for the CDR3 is TGTGCCAGCAGCCCCGCGGATAGGGGTGGCTACACCTTC. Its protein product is CASSPADRGGYTF.

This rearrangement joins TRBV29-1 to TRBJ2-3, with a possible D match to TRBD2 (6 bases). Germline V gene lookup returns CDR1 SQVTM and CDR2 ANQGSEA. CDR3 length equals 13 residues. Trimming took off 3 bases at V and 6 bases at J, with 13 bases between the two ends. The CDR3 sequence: CSVDGGIADTQYF. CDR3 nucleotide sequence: TGCAGCGTTGATGGGGGGATAGCGGATACGCAGTATTTT.